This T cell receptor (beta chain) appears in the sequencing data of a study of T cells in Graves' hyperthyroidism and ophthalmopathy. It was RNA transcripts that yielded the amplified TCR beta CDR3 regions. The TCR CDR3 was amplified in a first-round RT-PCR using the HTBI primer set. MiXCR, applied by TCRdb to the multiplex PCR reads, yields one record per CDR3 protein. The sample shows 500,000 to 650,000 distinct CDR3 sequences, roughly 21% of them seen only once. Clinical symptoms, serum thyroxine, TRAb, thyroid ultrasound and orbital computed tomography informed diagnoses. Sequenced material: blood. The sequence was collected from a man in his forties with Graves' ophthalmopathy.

CDR3 in amino acids: CASSSGGWNEQFF. The DNA of the CDR3 is TGTGCCAGCTCGTCGGGGGGGTGGAATGAGCAGTTCTTC. V gene TRBV3-1 combines with J gene TRBJ2-1, with 8 bases identical to TRBD2. The germline V gene has CDR1 LGHDT and CDR2 YNNKEL (reference sequence). This CDR3 contains 13 residues. The V segment lost 8 bases and the J segment 7 bases; nucleotides outside the gene matches: 7.